Presented here are 10 T cell receptor beta chains from one specimen sequenced in a study of cytomegalovirus exposure and HLA in healthy donors. 13 Jbeta primers and 60 Vbeta primers were used for the PCR. The protocol was immunoSEQ multiplex PCR, while the TCRdb copy is restricted to in-frame clones and leaves out a portion. Of about 120,000 clones in the sample, 65% to 85% were seen once. The sequencing input was PBMCs. The source of these receptors is a man between 50 and 59 years old in good health and CMV-seropositive.

V gene TRBV7-6 combines with J gene TRBJ1-1; 8 bases match TRBD1. Germline V CDR1 and CDR2: SGHVS, FNYEAQ. The CDR3 sequence is 15 residues long. The V gene end was trimmed by 1 base and the J gene end by 4 bases; junction bases not matched to a gene: 5. The CDR3 spells CASSLVSRGRTEAFF. CDR3 bases: TGTGCCAGCAGCTTAGTTTCCAGGGGGCGCACTGAAGCTTTCTTT.

This clone was seen a handful of times. V gene TRBV5-4 combines with J gene TRBJ1-6, with D possibly matching TRBD1 (6 bases). Germline assignment: CDR1 SGHNT and CDR2 YYREEE (reference sequence). The CDR3 contains 14 residues. V was pared by 4 bases and J by 10 bases, with 15 bases between. CDR3 DNA sequence: TGTGCCAGCAGCCATCCCCCGGGGGGCTCACCCCTCCACTTT. Protein product: CASSHPPGGSPLHF.

The J gene is TRBJ2-7, the V gene TRBV7-2; D is perhaps TRBD1 (6 bases). Trimming cost V 5 bases and J 0 bases, with 14 bases left between them. This CDR3 contains 15 residues. In germline, CDR1 is SGHTA, CDR2 FQGNSA. CDR3 in DNA: TGTGCCAGCAGCCCCCAACAGGGCCTCTCCTACGAGCAGTACTTC. Protein sequence: CASSPQQGLSYEQYF.

The chain couples TRBV19 to TRBJ1-6; the match to TRBD1 covers 8 bases. J gave up 7 bases and V 3 bases, and 8 bases lay outside the gene matches. Germline V gene data show CDR1 as LNHDA and CDR2 as SQIVND (reference sequence). This CDR3 has 16 amino acids. The CDR3: CASSMGGTGANSPLHF. CDR3 sequence (DNA): TGTGCCAGTAGTATGGGGGGGACAGGCGCCAATTCACCCCTCCACTTT. The full variable domain, in which reference TRBV19 and TRBJ1-6 provide the parts outside the CDR3, is DGGITQSPKYLFRKEGQNVTLSCEQNLNHDAMYWYRQDPGQGLRLIYYSQIVNDFQKGDIAEGYSVSREKKESFPLTVTSAQKNPTAFYLCASSMGGTGANSPLHFGNGTRLTVT.

Here the CDR3 reads CASGPSGNTIYF. The CDR3 DNA reads TGTGCCAGCGGGCCCTCTGGAAACACCATATATTTT. The chain joins TRBV7-9 to TRBJ1-3, with D unresolved. There are 12 residues in the CDR3. Germline CDR1 reads SEHNR; CDR2 reads FQNEAQ (reference sequence). Between the trimmed V and J ends, which lost 8 bases and 0 bases, there was a span of 5 bases. Looking up the rest from reference TRBV7-9 and TRBJ1-3 gives the full variable domain: DTGVSQNPRHKITKRGQNVTFRCDPISEHNRLYWYRQTLGQGPEFLTYFQNEAQLEKSRLLSDRFSAERPKGSFSTLEIQRTEQGDSAMYLCASGPSGNTIYFGEGSWLTVV.

The V gene is TRBV4-3, the J gene TRBJ2-2; 7 positions agree with TRBD2. Germline CDR1 LGHNA, CDR2 YSLEER. The J segment lost 6 bases and the V segment lost 0 bases, leaving 7 bases of the junction unmatched. This CDR3 is 16 amino acids long. CDR3 bases: TGCGCCAGCAGCCAAGATCGGGGGGAGGCGGCCGGGGAGCTGTTTTTT. Amino acid sequence: CASSQDRGEAAGELFF.

The chain combines TRBV2 with TRBJ2-3; the match to TRBD1 covers 7 bases. This CDR3 region has 14 residues. After removal of 10 bases from V and 0 bases from J, the junction contained 7 bases not matched to a gene. Germline V gene data show CDR1 as SNHLY and CDR2 as FYNNEI. The CDR3 DNA reads TGTGCCACCAACAGGGGCCTGAGCACAGATACGCAGTATTTT. It encodes CATNRGLSTDTQYF. The full variable domain, rest sourced from reference TRBV2 and TRBJ2-3, is EPEVTQTPSHQVTQMGQEVILRCVPISNHLYFYWYRQILGQKVEFLVSFYNNEISEKSEIFDDQFSVERPDGSNFTLKIRSTKLEDSAMYFCATNRGLSTDTQYFGPGTRLTVL.

The V call is TRBV12-5, the J call TRBJ2-3; TRBD2 aligns across 10 bases. Germline values: CDR1 LGHNT, CDR2 FRNRAP. The CDR3 consists of 17 residues. The junction had 10 bases not matched to a gene; V was cut back by 0 bases and J by 7 bases. The CDR3 sequence: CASGLVLEREGRNTQYF. The CDR3 DNA sequence: TGTGCTAGTGGTTTGGTACTTGAGCGGGAGGGCCGCAATACGCAGTATTTT.

This clone was found once. V gene TRBV5-4 combines with J gene TRBJ2-1; D is unresolved. Germline values: CDR1 SGHNT, CDR2 YYREEE (reference sequence). V was shortened by 4 bases and J by 5 bases, with 13 bases between the two germline ends. The CDR3 sequence is 14 residues long. This CDR3 is CASSTPLFNNEQFF. The CDR3 nucleotides read TGTGCCAGCAGCACGCCGCTATTTAACAATGAGCAGTTCTTC.

The rearrangement links TRBV27 to TRBJ2-5; 12 bases agree with TRBD2. The CDR3 sequence is 17 residues long. Germline V gene data show CDR1 as MNHEY and CDR2 as SMNVEV (reference sequence). V was clipped by 2 bases and J by 1 base; unmatched bases: 5. This CDR3 is CASSLRLAGAIQETQYF. The CDR3 DNA sequence: TGTGCCAGCAGTTTACGACTAGCGGGAGCCATCCAAGAGACCCAGTACTTC.